Sequencing of this TCR beta chain was carried out in a study of T cells in Graves' hyperthyroidism and ophthalmopathy. Patients aged 18 to 65 had newly diagnosed hyperthyroidism lasting under 2 months. The diagnoses drew upon clinical symptoms, serum thyroxine and TRAb, thyroid ultrasound and orbital computed tomography. The investigators amplified TCR beta CDR3 regions from RNA transcripts. First-round RT-PCR of the TCR CDR3 relied on the HTBI primer set. From the multiplex PCR reads, TCRdb called clonotypes with MiXCR, one entry per CDR3 protein. Of approximately 420,000 distinct CDR3 sequences in the sample, about 16% are singletons; the top ten hold approximately 32%. V lost 4 bases to trimming and J lost 8 bases; unmatched junction nucleotides: 8. CDR1 is MDHEN and CDR2 is SYDVKM in the germline V gene. The CDR3 is 14 residues long.

Sequencing was done on a sample of blood. The TCR sequence derives from a woman under 40 with Graves' hyperthyroidism. The V gene is TRBV28, the J gene TRBJ2-1, with 7 positions matching TRBD2. CDR3 amino acids: CASSSTGTIYEQFF. The CDR3, as DNA: TGTGCCAGCAGTTCGACCGGGACTATATATGAGCAGTTCTTC.